These 32 T cell receptor beta chains share one sample of origin, sequenced in a study of cytomegalovirus exposure and HLA in healthy donors. The PCR had 60 Vbeta and 13 Jbeta primers. The repertoire was sequenced with immunoSEQ multiplex PCR; TCRdb's copy has only in-frame clones and lacks some. Of over 75,000 clones detected, roughly a tenth appear once; the ten largest clones hold 4.5% to 6%. Sequenced material: PBMCs. The receptors stem from a man aged 45-65 years in good health and CMV-seropositive.

This clone was detected ten times or more. The chain couples TRBV30 to TRBJ2-7, with D perhaps TRBD1 (6 bases). The germline CDR1 and CDR2 sequences are GTSNPN and SVGIG (reference sequence). The V end lost 0 bases, the J end lost 3 bases, and 6 bases lay between the germline ends. The CDR3 loop spans 12 amino acids. The CDR3 region has the DNA TGTGCCTGGAGTGTAGGGGGCTACGAGCAGTACTTC. Residues: CAWSVGGYEQYF.

There are a few counts of this clone. This sequence joins TRBV29-1 and TRBJ1-2; the D gene is possibly TRBD1 (5 bases). This CDR3 region has 12 residues. CDR1 SQVTM and CDR2 ANQGSEA come from the germline V gene. CDR3 protein: CSSGGGWDGYTF. In DNA, the CDR3 is TGCAGTTCGGGGGGAGGGTGGGATGGCTACACCTTC.

This clone was found a few times. The chain couples TRBV30 to TRBJ1-4; D perhaps matches TRBD1 (5 bases). Trimming took 3 bases from V and 8 from J, leaving 16 bases between them. CDR1 is GTSNPN and CDR2 is SVGIG in the germline V gene (reference sequence). This CDR3 is built from 14 residues. The CDR3: CAWSRQMDQEKLFF. The CDR3 nucleotides read TGTGCCTGGAGCCGACAGATGGATCAGGAAAAACTGTTTTTT.

This chain uses TRBV28 with TRBJ2-1; 9 bases line up with TRBD1. This CDR3 is 15 amino acids long. The J segment lost 8 bases and the V segment lost 6 bases, leaving 11 bases of the junction unmatched. The germline CDR1 and CDR2 sequences are MDHEN and SYDVKM. CDR3 in amino acids: CASSHPGQGGHEQFF. The CDR3 region has the DNA TGTGCCAGCAGCCATCCGGGACAGGGAGGTCATGAGCAGTTCTTC.

A few counts support this clone. The rearrangement joins TRBV30 to TRBJ2-1; TRBD2 might be the D (6 bases). Germline CDR1 and CDR2: GTSNPN and SVGIG (reference sequence). The V gene lost 5 bases and the J gene lost 3 bases, with 17 bases spanning the gap. CDR3 size: 15 residues. This chain's CDR3 is CAWVGGLGNYNEQFF. CDR3 nucleotide sequence: TGTGCCTGGGTGGGGGGTCTAGGTAACTACAATGAGCAGTTCTTC. Together with reference TRBV30 and TRBJ2-1, the CDR3 gives the full variable domain: SQTIHQWPATLVQPVGSPLSLECTVEGTSNPNLYWYRQAAGRGLQLLFYSVGIGQISSEVPQNLSASRPQDRQFILSSKKLLLSDSGFYLCAWVGGLGNYNEQFFGPGTRLTVL.

V usage is TRBV6-5 and J usage is TRBJ2-1; TRBD1 is a possible D gene (5 bases). Germline CDR1 and CDR2: MNHEY and SVGAGI. Trimming removed 6 bases from V and 2 bases from J, with 14 bases in between. The CDR3 extends over 15 amino acids. The CDR3 protein is CASRLSSDTYNEQFF. CDR3 DNA: TGTGCCAGCAGACTCTCTTCGGACACCTACAATGAGCAGTTCTTC.

The sample holds a few counts of this clone. The chain couples TRBV28 to TRBJ1-2; D is ambiguous. Germline loops: CDR1 MDHEN, CDR2 SYDVKM. This CDR3 has 12 amino acids. V lost 2 bases and J 7 bases, leaving 8 bases between the germline ends. The CDR3 DNA reads as TGTGCCAGCAGTTTACGGTATAGTGGCTACACCTTC. This gives the protein CASSLRYSGYTF.

This clone was found many times. V is TRBV11-1 and J is TRBJ2-7, with D possibly TRBD1 on 5 matching bases. The CDR3 is 15 amino acids. CDR1 SGHAT and CDR2 FQDESV come from the germline V gene (reference sequence). Trimming took 0 bases from V and 0 from J, leaving 9 bases between them. CDR3 protein: CASSLALDSSYEQYF. The CDR3 DNA sequence: TGTGCCAGCAGCTTAGCCCTCGACAGCTCCTACGAGCAGTACTTC.

A few counts support this clone. This chain uses TRBV28 with TRBJ2-7, with D maybe TRBD2 (5 bases). Germline loops: CDR1 MDHEN, CDR2 SYDVKM. The CDR3 spans 15 residues. V gave up 1 base and J gave up 2 bases, with 12 bases separating them. CDR3 residues: CASSLFRTGTYEQYF. The CDR3 DNA follows: TGTGCCAGCAGTTTATTCCGCACGGGGACCTACGAGCAGTACTTC.

A few counts support this clone. The CDR3 DNA sequence: TGTGCCAGCAGGGGAGCTATATCTGGGGCCAACGTCCTGACTTTC. Translating it yields CASRGAISGANVLTF. V and J are TRBV2 and TRBJ2-6; possible D gene TRBD2, 5 bases. With 6 bases removed from V and 1 base from J, the gap between germline ends came to 10 bases. This CDR3 spans 15 amino acids. Germline values: CDR1 SNHLY, CDR2 FYNNEI.

The rearrangement links TRBV4-1 to TRBJ1-2, with 7 bases that match TRBD1. The V gene's germline CDR1 is MGHRA and CDR2 YSYEKL. The length of the CDR3 is 16 residues. Unmatched junction bases numbered 10, after V lost 0 bases and J lost 6 bases. CDR3 loop: CASSQDLVKGGDGYTF. As DNA, the CDR3 is TGCGCCAGCAGCCAAGATCTGGTAAAAGGGGGCGATGGCTACACCTTC.

The chain has TRBV29-1 and TRBJ1-5; D ambiguous. Trimming shortened V by 5 bases and J by 3 bases, and 11 bases separated the two germline ends. CDR3 length equals 13 residues. Germline V gene data show CDR1 as SQVTM and CDR2 as ANQGSEA. This CDR3 is CSVRDNFNQPQHF. Written as DNA, the CDR3 is TGCAGCGTTCGTGACAACTTCAATCAGCCCCAGCATTTT.

At least ten counts were recorded for this clone. The chain employs TRBV5-6 and TRBJ2-3; 7 nucleotides line up with TRBD2. Germline assignment: CDR1 SGHDT and CDR2 YYEEEE. The ends lost 5 bases at V and 0 bases at J; junction bases unmatched: 3. This CDR3 contains 14 residues. DNA for the CDR3: TGTGCCAGCAGAGCGGGACTGAGCACAGATACGCAGTATTTT. This codes for CASRAGLSTDTQYF.

This chain connects TRBV5-4 to TRBJ2-7; 10 bases fit TRBD1. CDR3 size: 15 residues. Germline CDR1 is SGHNT and CDR2 is YYREEE (reference sequence). V lost 3 bases and J lost 0; bases outside the gene matches: 3. CDR3 loop: CASSSGQGSSYEQYF. As DNA, the CDR3 is TGTGCCAGCAGCTCGGGACAGGGGAGCTCCTACGAGCAGTACTTC.

The rearrangement joins TRBV7-2 to TRBJ2-7; TRBD2 agrees at 11 bases. In germline, CDR1 is SGHTA, CDR2 FQGNSA. The V gene end was trimmed by 1 base and the J gene end by 2 bases; junction bases not matched to a gene: 1. The CDR3 is made up of 15 amino acids. CDR3 bases: TGTGCCAGCAGCTTAGAGACTAGCGGGGCCTACGAGCAGTACTTC. Its protein is CASSLETSGAYEQYF.

The V gene is TRBV15, the J gene TRBJ2-3; 9 bases align to TRBD1. The CDR3 totals 16 residues. Trimming took 2 bases from V and 3 from J; bases not matched to a gene: 6. The V gene's germline CDR1 is LNHNV and CDR2 YYDKDF (reference sequence). CDR3 residues: CATSRTGTGKTDTQYF. CDR3 nucleotide sequence: TGTGCCACCAGCAGAACCGGGACAGGGAAAACAGATACGCAGTATTTT.

The chain uses TRBV10-3 and TRBJ1-4; D not certain. Germline CDR1 and CDR2: ENHRY and SYGVKD. CDR3 size: 15 residues. V lost 2 bases to trimming and J lost 4 bases, with 11 bases between them. The CDR3 DNA reads TGTGCCATCAGTGAGGGTAGAAAGAATAATGAAAAACTGTTTTTT. This codes for CAISEGRKNNEKLFF.

The sample holds a few counts of this clone. J is TRBJ1-1 and V is TRBV5-1; D may be TRBD1 (6 bases). Per germline, CDR1 SGHRS and CDR2 YFSETQ. Trimming pared 0 bases from V and 4 bases from J, leaving 10 bases between. The length of the CDR3 is 14 residues. CDR3 protein: CASSLEGGVTEAFF. The CDR3 DNA is TGCGCCAGCAGCTTGGAGGGGGGGGTCACTGAAGCTTTCTTT.

A few counts support this clone. The V and J genes are TRBV27 and TRBJ1-1; 9 bases map to TRBD1. CDR3 length: 14 amino acids. V was clipped by 5 bases and J by 4 bases; unmatched bases: 5. The germline gives CDR1 MNHEY, CDR2 SMNVEV (reference sequence). The CDR3 loop is CASSPGTGRTEAFF. The CDR3 DNA reads as TGTGCCAGCAGTCCAGGGACAGGGCGCACTGAAGCTTTCTTT.

This clone has only a few counts. The chain's CDR3 is CASSEAPRGQPQHF. Written as DNA, the CDR3 is TGTGCCAGCAGTGAAGCTCCTAGGGGCCAGCCCCAGCATTTT. The rearrangement uses TRBV6-1 and TRBJ1-5, with a tentative D call TRBD1 (5 bases). The CDR3 runs 14 residues. CDR1 is MNHNS and CDR2 is SASEGT in the germline V gene. V was trimmed by 0 bases and J by 7 bases, leaving 10 bases between them.

This clone has only a few counts. The J gene is TRBJ1-1, the V gene TRBV7-6; tentative D call: TRBD1 (6 bases). The V end lost 5 bases, the J end lost 1 base, and 11 bases lay between the germline ends. This CDR3 is built from 14 residues. Germline V gene lookup returns CDR1 SGHVS and CDR2 FNYEAQ. CDR3 bases: TGTGCCAGCAGCCACGGACAGCAGAACACTGAAGCTTTCTTT. Amino acid sequence: CASSHGQQNTEAFF.

The gene calls are TRBV7-2 and TRBJ2-5; no reliable D call. V lost 7 bases to trimming and J lost 5 bases, with 17 bases between them. Germline V gene sequence: CDR1 SGHTA, CDR2 FQGNSA. The CDR3 extends over 14 amino acids. CDR3 sequence: CASKSAALSETQYF. The CDR3 DNA is TGTGCCAGCAAGAGTGCGGCACTTTCCGAGACCCAGTACTTC.

V gene TRBV19 combines with J gene TRBJ2-5; 7 positions match TRBD1. V shed 4 bases and J 4 bases; nucleotides not matched to a gene: 3. CDR1 is LNHDA, CDR2 SQIVND, per germline (reference sequence). The CDR3 extends over 13 amino acids. The CDR3 sequence: CASSRGGLETQYF. As DNA, the CDR3 is TGTGCCAGTAGTAGAGGGGGCCTAGAGACCCAGTACTTC.

This clone was seen a few times. The chain carries TRBV7-2 and TRBJ2-7, with 8 bases identical to TRBD2. CDR1 and CDR2 (germline): SGHTA, FQGNSA. This CDR3 contains 15 residues. J was trimmed by 3 bases and V by 2 bases; bases with no gene match: 6. CDR3 loop: CASSLRPGGDYEQYF. As DNA, the CDR3 is TGTGCCAGCAGCTTAAGGCCGGGGGGGGACTACGAGCAGTACTTC.

The J gene is TRBJ2-2, the V gene TRBV28; 9 bases align to TRBD2. V dropped 6 bases and J dropped 4; count of bases not matched to a gene: 6. The CDR3 consists of 15 residues. Per the germline V gene, CDR1 is MDHEN and CDR2 is SYDVKM. The CDR3 sequence: CASRRGGRATGELFF. In nucleotides, the CDR3 is TGTGCCAGCAGAAGGGGCGGGAGGGCCACCGGGGAGCTGTTTTTT.

This clone came up a few times. The chain has TRBV28 and TRBJ1-2, with TRBD1 matching 10 bases. The CDR3 runs 14 residues. From germline, CDR1 is MDHEN and CDR2 SYDVKM. V lost 3 bases and J lost 7; bases outside the gene matches: 5. CDR3: CASSLRQGARGYTF. CDR3 bases: TGTGCCAGCAGTTTGAGACAGGGGGCGCGTGGCTACACCTTC.

The chain couples TRBV27 to TRBJ2-7; 8 nucleotides line up with TRBD1. This CDR3 contains 15 residues. CDR1 and CDR2 from the germline V gene are MNHEY and SMNVEV (reference sequence). V lost 5 bases and J lost 4; bases outside the gene matches: 10. The DNA of the CDR3 is TGTGCCAGCAGTCTCTCGGGGACAGGCGGGTACGAGCAGTACTTC. Protein product: CASSLSGTGGYEQYF.

Many counts were recorded for this clone. The J gene is TRBJ1-1, the V gene TRBV7-9, with D possibly matching TRBD1 (5 bases). Germline lookup yields CDR1 SEHNR and CDR2 FQNEAQ (reference sequence). Between the trimmed V and J ends, which lost 0 bases and 10 bases, there was a span of 12 bases. The CDR3 sequence is 13 residues long. The DNA for the CDR3 is TGTGCCAGCAGCTTAGCAAGGGGTTCGGCAGCTTTCTTT. The encoded protein is CASSLARGSAAFF.

This clone was counted only a few times. Distinct nucleotide sequences in the sample also encode this CDR3. The chain employs TRBV5-1 and TRBJ2-1; the match to TRBD2 covers 9 bases. The CDR3 covers 15 residues. Germline V lookup: CDR1 SGHRS, CDR2 YFSETQ. V gave up 4 bases and J gave up 9 bases; unmatched junction bases: 11. Here the CDR3 DNA reads TGCGCCAGCAGCCCAGGGGAGCGGGAGGACCTTGAGCAGTTCTTC. It codes for CASSPGEREDLEQFF.

J is TRBJ1-3 and V is TRBV6-6; the D is unclear. Trimming removed 1 base at V and 0 bases at J, with 4 bases between. Germline loops: CDR1 MNHNY, CDR2 SVGAGI (reference sequence). The CDR3 runs 14 residues. This CDR3 is CASSYYTSGNTIYF. The CDR3 bases are TGTGCCAGCAGTTACTACACCTCTGGAAACACCATATATTTT.

This clone was counted only a few times. The V gene is TRBV27, the J gene TRBJ2-3; unclear D gene. The germline CDR1 and CDR2 sequences are MNHEY and SMNVEV (reference sequence). This CDR3 comprises 13 residues. V lost 0 bases and J 5 bases, leaving 6 bases between the germline ends. Here the CDR3 DNA reads TGTGCCAGCAGTTTATCGAGGCTAGATACGCAGTATTTT. This gives the protein CASSLSRLDTQYF.

This clone came up many times. The chain joins TRBV28 to TRBJ1-5, with a weak D call TRBD1 (6 bases). V was pared by 7 bases and J by 3 bases, with 16 bases between. Germline V gene lookup returns CDR1 MDHEN and CDR2 SYDVKM. The CDR3 loop spans 15 amino acids. The CDR3 here is CASTPPGGPNQPQHF. The CDR3 DNA follows: TGTGCCAGCACCCCCCCGGGGGGGCCCAATCAGCCCCAGCATTTT. Looking up the rest from reference TRBV28 and TRBJ1-5 gives the full variable domain: DVKVTQSSRYLVKRTGEKVFLECVQDMDHENMFWYRQDPGLGLRLIYFSYDVKMKEKGDIPEGYSVSREKKERFSLILESASTNQTSMYLCASTPPGGPNQPQHFGDGTRLSIL.